This T cell receptor (beta chain) is from a study of T cell responses to AZD1222 COVID-19 vaccine. Study-level findings and limits: It should be noted that donors were predominantly white British and more often female, and clonal diversity was possibly underestimated.

Sequencing used immunoSEQ multiplex PCR; TCRdb keeps in-frame clones, though not all of them. The sample lists roughly 150,000 clones, 90% to 95% occurring once. For this clone: The antigen is unknown.

CDR3 length: 15 residues. The germline V gene has CDR1 LNHDA and CDR2 SQIVND (reference sequence). Trimming removed 1 base at V and 3 bases at J, with 9 bases between. This TCR was recovered from an adult in good health. The chain employs TRBV19 and TRBJ2-2; maybe TRBD1 (6 bases). Here the sequenced sample was peripheral blood, taken on day 0 of AZD1222 vaccination. The DNA of the CDR3 is TGTGCCAGTAGTATAGTTCGGACAGACACCGGGGAGCTGTTTTTT. It specifies CASSIVRTDTGELFF.